What follows are 21 T cell receptor beta chains derived from one specimen sequenced in a study of T-cell memory formation after mild COVID-19. Each CDR3 protein is one row after TCRdb ran MiXCR on the 5' RACE reads. The table records tens of thousands of distinct CDR3 sequences, approximately 25% of them present only once. The sample consisted of PBMCs or a T cell subset sorted from them (not recorded which). The receptors derive from a man in his late teens or twenties who had mild COVID-19 (a few samples of this study predate the infection). Cell type and time point are not known.

In DNA, the CDR3 is TGTGCCAGCAGTTTAGTGGTCGGCAGGGATTCAAGCTACACCTTC. Translated: CASSLVVGRDSSYTF. The rearrangement joins TRBV27 to TRBJ1-2, with D perhaps TRBD1 (5 bases). Germline loops: CDR1 MNHEY, CDR2 SMNVEV (reference sequence). This CDR3 spans 15 amino acids. Trimming pared 2 bases from V and 9 bases from J, leaving 19 bases between.

The V and J genes are TRBV4-1 and TRBJ2-4; no firm D call. CDR1 MGHRA and CDR2 YSYEKL come from the germline V gene. V was pared by 0 bases and J by 14 bases, with 17 bases between. This CDR3 comprises 14 residues. CDR3 amino acids: CASSQEGLIDRKYF. DNA for the CDR3: TGCGCCAGCAGCCAAGAAGGGTTAATAGACCGCAAGTACTTC.

This clonotype was counted between two and nine times. The CDR3 bases are TGTGCCACCAGTGGAAGCACCGACGCTAACTATGGCTACACCTTC. It yields the protein CATSGSTDANYGYTF. This chain joins TRBV24-1 and TRBJ1-2; D remains unclear. Trimming took off 5 bases at V and 0 bases at J, with 12 bases between the two ends. The CDR3 sequence is 15 residues long. Germline CDR1 KGHDR, CDR2 SFDVKD.

This clonotype was picked up a small number of times. J is TRBJ1-2 and V is TRBV28; 7 positions agree with TRBD1. CDR1 and CDR2 from the germline V gene are MDHEN and SYDVKM. The ends lost 4 bases at V and 4 bases at J; junction bases unmatched: 3. The CDR3 consists of 13 residues. CDR3 nucleotide sequence: TGTGCCAGCAGTTCAAAGGGGGCCTATGGCTACACCTTC. The encoded protein is CASSSKGAYGYTF.

This chain connects TRBV18 to TRBJ2-7; D is possibly TRBD1 or TRBD2 (5 bases each). This CDR3 has 13 residues. Germline lookup yields CDR1 KGHSH and CDR2 LQKENI. With 1 base removed from V and 5 bases from J, the gap between germline ends came to 9 bases. The CDR3 nucleotides are TGTGCCAGCTCACCACGGGGGATCAACGAGCAGTACGTC. It yields the protein CASSPRGINEQYV.

V gene TRBV7-9 combines with J gene TRBJ2-7; tentatively, D is TRBD1 (6 bases). Trimming left V 3 bases short and J 5 bases short, with 11 bases between. CDR3 length: 13 residues. Germline V CDR1 and CDR2: SEHNR, FQNEAQ (reference sequence). The CDR3 region has the DNA TGTGCCAGCAGCTTCGGTGGGGGCGACGAGCAGTACGTC. As protein: CASSFGGGDEQYV.

CDR3 DNA sequence: TGCGCCAGCAGCTGGGACAGGGGCGAGCAGTACTTC. This translates into CASSWDRGEQYF. The rearrangement links TRBV5-1 to TRBJ2-7; 10 bases agree with TRBD1. The V gene end was trimmed by 3 bases and the J gene end by 6 bases; junction bases not matched to a gene: 0. In germline, CDR1 is SGHRS, CDR2 YFSETQ. The CDR3 consists of 12 residues.

The chain employs TRBV20-1 and TRBJ1-6; TRBD1 matches 7 bases. Germline CDR1 reads DFQATT; CDR2 reads SNEGSKA (reference sequence). The CDR3 extends over 13 amino acids. Trimming removed 5 bases from V and 5 bases from J; junction bases left unmatched: 3. Written as DNA, the CDR3 is TGCAGTGCTTGGGACAGAAATAATTCACCCCTCCACTTT. Its protein is CSAWDRNNSPLHF.

This clonotype was seen once. The chain combines TRBV4-3 with TRBJ1-1, with D perhaps matching TRBD1 (5 bases). Trimming took 0 bases from V and 0 from J, leaving 11 bases between them. This CDR3 is 16 amino acids long. Germline V gene lookup returns CDR1 LGHNA and CDR2 YSLEER. The chain's CDR3 is CASSQDSQGLNTEAFF. For the CDR3, the DNA is TGCGCCAGCAGCCAAGATAGCCAGGGACTGAACACTGAAGCTTTCTTT.

This chain connects TRBV9 to TRBJ2-7; D might be TRBD2 (5 bases). The CDR3 contains 14 residues. Per the germline V gene, CDR1 is SGDLS and CDR2 is YYNGEE. V shed 4 bases and J shed 4 bases, with 15 bases lying between them. The CDR3 is CASSPTGGSYEQYF. The CDR3 DNA reads TGTGCCAGCAGCCCCACCGGCGGGTCGTACGAGCAGTACTTC.

This chain links TRBV6-2 or TRBV6-3 with TRBJ1-1; D not certain. Looked up from germline, CDR1 is MNHEY and CDR2 is SVGEGT. The germline V and J ends were trimmed by 0 bases and 8 bases, with 7 bases remaining between them. CDR3 length: 12 amino acids. In nucleotides, the CDR3 is TGTGCCAGCAGTTACTCGATAGCGGAAGCTTTCTTT. Protein: CASSYSIAEAFF.

The J gene is TRBJ2-1, the V gene TRBV7-7; TRBD2 might be the D (7 bases). This CDR3 has 14 residues. Germline CDR1 SSHAT, CDR2 FNYEAQ (reference sequence). V was clipped by 4 bases and J by 5 bases, with 12 bases between them. The CDR3 spells CASSYGGGNNEQFF. CDR3 nucleotide sequence: TGTGCCAGCAGCTATGGGGGGGGCAACAATGAGCAGTTCTTC.

The chain carries TRBV6-2 or TRBV6-3 and TRBJ2-7; possibly TRBD1 or TRBD2 for D (5 bases each). CDR1 and CDR2 (germline): MNHEY, SVGEGT. The length of the CDR3 is 18 residues. Trimming stripped 6 bases from V and 0 bases from J, with 24 bases between. CDR3: CASSYRPGTMISSYEQYV. The CDR3 DNA is TGTGCCAGCAGCTATCGTCCGGGGACGATGATTAGCTCCTACGAGCAGTACGTC.

This chain connects TRBV7-8 to TRBJ1-2; D gene uncertain. Germline V gene data show CDR1 as SGHVS and CDR2 as FQNEAQ. Between the trimmed V and J ends, which lost 1 base and 4 bases, there was a span of 13 bases. The CDR3 runs to 15 residues. CDR3 region: CASSLGGKSPYGYTF. The CDR3 DNA follows: TGTGCCAGCAGCTTAGGCGGTAAATCCCCCTATGGCTACACCTTC.

In this sample, this clonotype turned up a few times. CDR3 sequence (DNA): TGCGCCAGCAGCCAAAGGGGGCTGAACACTGAAGCTTTCTTT. Its protein is CASSQRGLNTEAFF. The chain combines TRBV4-1 with TRBJ1-1, with 7 positions matching TRBD1. Germline V lookup: CDR1 MGHRA, CDR2 YSYEKL. The CDR3 loop spans 14 amino acids. V lost 2 bases, J lost 0 bases, and 0 bases stayed unmatched.

V gene TRBV4-2 combines with J gene TRBJ2-7; the D is unclear. CDR1 is LGHNA, CDR2 YNFKEQ, per germline. There are 14 residues in the CDR3. V was shortened by 4 bases and J by 5 bases, with 15 bases between the two germline ends. Here the CDR3 reads CASSLLRSPHEQYF. As DNA, the CDR3 is TGTGCCAGCAGCCTCCTGCGGTCACCCCACGAGCAGTACTTC.

The CDR3 bases are TGTGCCAGCAGCTTTGGCCCCTCCGGGGATCAGCCCCAGCATTTT. Residues: CASSFGPSGDQPQHF. This chain uses TRBV7-2 with TRBJ1-5; no clear D gene. V lost 3 bases, J lost 5 bases, and 14 bases lay in between. Germline lookup yields CDR1 SGHTA and CDR2 FQGNSA. The CDR3 is 15 amino acids.

The chain employs TRBV2 and TRBJ2-7; D possibly corresponds to TRBD1 (6 bases). The CDR3 totals 14 residues. From germline, CDR1 is SNHLY and CDR2 FYNNEI. With 2 bases removed from V and 7 bases from J, the gap between germline ends came to 15 bases. The CDR3: CASSELDRRGEQYV. The CDR3 DNA is TGTGCCAGCAGTGAACTTGACAGGCGAGGGGAGCAGTACGTC.

This chain joins TRBV25-1 and TRBJ1-6; tentative D call: TRBD1 (6 bases). This CDR3 is built from 14 residues. Per the germline V gene, CDR1 is MGHDK and CDR2 is SYGVNS. V was shortened by 3 bases and J by 8 bases, with 11 bases between the two germline ends. The CDR3 region has the DNA TGTGCCAGCAGTGACTACAGGGAGTATTCACCCCTCCACTTT. The encoded protein is CASSDYREYSPLHF.

This clonotype was counted between two and nine times. The rearrangement links TRBV20-1 to TRBJ2-1; D might be TRBD2 (6 bases). CDR1 and CDR2 (germline): DFQATT, SNEGSKA (reference sequence). Trimming cost V 1 base and J 3 bases, with 10 bases left between them. This CDR3 is built from 14 residues. The CDR3 sequence: CSARGSGFYNEQFF. The CDR3, as DNA: TGCAGTGCTAGAGGTAGCGGATTCTACAATGAGCAGTTCTTC.

The chain combines TRBV29-1 with TRBJ2-5; D is unresolved. The germline V gene encodes CDR1 SQVTM and CDR2 ANQGSEA. The CDR3 covers 13 residues. Trimming left V 4 bases short and J 5 bases short, with 14 bases between. The CDR3 loop reads CSVVSPLEETQYF. DNA of the CDR3: TGCAGCGTTGTCAGTCCCCTGGAGGAGACCCAGTACTTC.